This T cell receptor (beta chain) was recovered during a study of blood T cells in healthy people across ages. CDR3 size: 15 residues. CDR1 is SGHDT, CDR2 YYEEEE, per germline. This clonotype occurred once. At one end, the junction sequence differs from germline, possibly due to a read error. Sample-barcoded 5' priming and a J-beta primer mix drove a second PCR of about 6 to 12 cycles. One entry per CDR3 protein, called by TCRdb with MiXCR from the 5' RACE reads. The data show more than 900,000 distinct CDR3 sequences, 25% to 30% seen once. The sample also formed part of further work on T cells of mothers and their children.

Input material: blood. The clonotype was recovered from a woman aged 40 to 50 in good health. This chain links TRBV5-6 with TRBJ2-6; no clear D. CDR3 bases: TGTGCCAGCAGCTTGGTTGGGTCTGGGACCAACGTCCTGACTTTC. This encodes CASSLVGSGTNVLTF.